What follows are 25 T cell receptor beta chains derived from one specimen sequenced in a study of T cell repertoires in cytomegalovirus infection. These receptors' targets are unknown. TCRdb independently ran MiXCR on the reads; one entry per CDR3 protein. The data hold around 340,000 distinct CDR3 sequences, with 25% to 35% observed a single time. The source was cultured PBMCs, collected from culture after CMV antigen stimulation. The receptor source for this set is a human donor in good health (CMV status not recorded). Some clones in this sample may be carry-over from other donors' samples.

The J gene is TRBJ2-7, the V gene TRBV20-1; TRBD2 is a possible D gene (6 bases). Germline V gene lookup returns CDR1 DFQATT and CDR2 SNEGSKA (reference sequence). V lost 3 bases to trimming and J lost 4 bases, with 10 bases between them. This CDR3 comprises 12 residues. CDR3 DNA sequence: TGCAGTGCTAGGGCGGGGAGGTACGAGCAGTACTTC. The encoded protein is CSARAGRYEQYF.

This clonotype was found a few times. The chain links TRBV6-5 to TRBJ1-4; 9 bases agree with TRBD1. The CDR3 is 16 amino acids. Losses at the gene ends were 6 bases for V and 10 bases for J; bases not matched to a gene: 15. The germline CDR1 and CDR2 sequences are MNHEY and SVGAGI. The CDR3 DNA follows: TGTGCCAGCAGAAAGCCCGGGACAGGGCCATCGGCAAAACTGTTTTTT. Translated: CASRKPGTGPSAKLFF.

There are many counts of this clonotype. The chain is built from TRBV7-8 and TRBJ1-3; 7 nucleotides match TRBD1. CDR1 and CDR2 (germline): SGHVS, FQNEAQ. The junction had 5 bases not matched to a gene; V was cut back by 1 base and J by 2 bases. The CDR3 loop spans 16 amino acids. The CDR3 sequence is CASSLVSTGAGNTIYF. In DNA form, the CDR3 reads TGTGCCAGCAGCTTAGTTTCCACAGGGGCTGGAAACACCATATATTTT.

A remark on this clonotype: An end of the junction differs from the germline gene, which may be a read error. V is TRBV27 and J is TRBJ1-1; a weak D match, TRBD1 (6 bases). In germline, CDR1 is MNHEY, CDR2 SMNVEV (reference sequence). This CDR3 is 15 amino acids long. The DNA of the CDR3 is TGTGCCAGCAGTCCACACCAGGGGAGGAACACTGTAGCTTTCTTT. Protein product: CASSPHQGRNTVAFF.

The rearrangement links TRBV24-1 to TRBJ2-2, with 9 bases lining up with TRBD2. Trimming removed 9 bases from V and 9 bases from J; junction bases left unmatched: 16. This CDR3 has 16 amino acids. The germline V gene has CDR1 KGHDR and CDR2 SFDVKD. CDR3 region: CATWGQEVAGERELFF. In DNA, the CDR3 is TGTGCCACCTGGGGCCAGGAAGTAGCGGGAGAACGGGAGCTGTTTTTT.

This clonotype was seen ten or more times. V is TRBV7-2 and J is TRBJ1-5, with 9 bases aligning to TRBD1. The CDR3 spans 15 residues. Germline assignment: CDR1 SGHTA and CDR2 FQGNSA. J lost 3 bases, V lost 4 bases, and 4 bases had no gene match. The CDR3 reads CASSSGTGLNQPQHF. The CDR3 DNA is TGTGCCAGCAGCTCAGGGACAGGGCTCAATCAGCCCCAGCATTTT.

Concerning this clonotype: Possible read error: a much larger clone is one base away. V is TRBV12-3 or TRBV12-4 and J is TRBJ2-7; tentative D call: TRBD2 (5 bases). V gave up 4 bases and J gave up 6 bases, with 13 bases separating them. The CDR3 extends over 13 amino acids. The CDR3 spells CASSYGPGSEQYF. Here the CDR3 DNA reads TGTGCCAGCAGTTATGGACCGGGGTCCGAGCAGTACTTC.

The chain joins TRBV11-2 to TRBJ1-1, with 8 bases matching TRBD1. The CDR3 totals 15 residues. Germline loops: CDR1 SGHAT, CDR2 FQNNGV. J gave up 0 bases and V 4 bases, and 4 bases lay outside the gene matches. The CDR3 DNA reads as TGTGCCAGCAGCTCCCAACAGGGGGTGAACACTGAAGCTTTCTTT. As protein: CASSSQQGVNTEAFF.

This sequence joins TRBV11-2 and TRBJ1-2; maybe TRBD1 (5 bases). Trimming pared 6 bases from V and 6 bases from J, leaving 14 bases between. Germline V gives CDR1 SGHAT, CDR2 FQNNGV. There are 13 residues in the CDR3. The CDR3 loop reads CASRLGRSNGYTF. CDR3 nucleotide sequence: TGTGCCAGCAGGCTGGGGCGTTCAAATGGCTACACCTTC.

This rearrangement joins TRBV3-1 to TRBJ2-3; D is uncertain. Trimming shortened V by 1 base and J by 5 bases, and 4 bases separated the two germline ends. This CDR3 is built from 12 residues. CDR1 and CDR2 (germline): LGHDT, YNNKEL (reference sequence). The CDR3 loop reads CASSQVGDTQYF. CDR3 nucleotide sequence: TGTGCCAGCAGCCAAGTTGGAGATACGCAGTATTTT.

This clonotype has a count of ten or more. The rearrangement uses TRBV7-2 and TRBJ1-2; the D gene is possibly TRBD1 (6 bases). This CDR3 contains 18 residues. V was clipped by 1 base and J by 3 bases, with 21 bases between them. Germline V CDR1 and CDR2: SGHTA, FQGNSA. CDR3 sequence (DNA): TGTGCCAGCAGCTTAGAACCACGGGCCTTTACAGGGTACTATGGCTACACCTTC. As protein: CASSLEPRAFTGYYGYTF. Variable domain in full (rest from reference TRBV7-2 and TRBJ1-2): GAGVSQSPSNKVTEKGKDVELRCDPISGHTALYWYRQSLGQGLEFLIYFQGNSAPDKSGLPSDRFSAERTGGSVSTLTIQRTQQEDSAVYLCASSLEPRAFTGYYGYTFGSGTRLTVV.

This chain links TRBV7-3 with TRBJ2-5, with D tentatively TRBD1 or TRBD2 (5 bases each). Between the trimmed V and J ends, which lost 1 base and 3 bases, there was a span of 12 bases. This CDR3 has 15 amino acids. Germline V CDR1 and CDR2: SGHTA, FQGTGA. CDR3 residues: CASSLRGGREETQYF. The CDR3 nucleotides read TGTGCCAGCAGCTTAAGGGGCGGGCGAGAAGAGACCCAGTACTTC.

In this sample, this clonotype turned up a few times. V and J are TRBV11-1 and TRBJ2-7; a possible D gene is TRBD1 (7 bases). Germline V lookup: CDR1 SGHAT, CDR2 FQDESV (reference sequence). This CDR3 comprises 17 residues. Trimming shortened V by 3 bases and J by 3 bases, and 21 bases separated the two germline ends. The CDR3, as DNA: TGTGCCAGCAGCTTTAGGAGGGGTCGACAGGGAAACTACGAGCAGTACTTC. It is translated as CASSFRRGRQGNYEQYF.

J is TRBJ1-1 and V is TRBV7-3; TRBD1 aligns across 10 bases. Looked up from germline, CDR1 is SGHTA and CDR2 is FQGTGA. The CDR3 length is 15 residues. Trimming removed 5 bases from V and 3 bases from J; junction bases left unmatched: 6. The CDR3 loop is CASSLTGTGDTEAFF. The DNA of the CDR3 is TGTGCCAGCAGCCTCACCGGGACAGGGGACACTGAAGCTTTCTTT.

The table lists this clonotype with a count of one. This chain links TRBV7-2 with TRBJ1-5; D uncertain. The CDR3 has 13 residues. V shed 5 bases and J shed 9 bases, with 14 bases lying between them. Germline lookup yields CDR1 SGHTA and CDR2 FQGNSA. The CDR3 is CASSPGPVWPQHF. For the CDR3, the DNA is TGTGCCAGCAGCCCCGGTCCGGTTTGGCCCCAGCATTTT.

The genes are TRBV6-8 and TRBJ1-3; D not certain. V was clipped by 6 bases and J by 2 bases, with 11 bases between them. Germline CDR1 MNHGY, CDR2 SAAAGT. CDR3 length: 14 residues. CDR3 DNA: TGTGCCAGCAGCCCCGACCCTACTGGAAACACCATATATTTT. Translated: CASSPDPTGNTIYF.

The genes are TRBV11-2 and TRBJ2-3; the D is unclear. The CDR3 covers 16 residues. Trimming stripped 8 bases from V and 1 base from J, with 19 bases between. In germline, CDR1 is SGHAT, CDR2 FQNNGV. In nucleotides, the CDR3 is TGTGCCAGCTCCCCCGGGCTACCGTGGGGCACAGATACGCAGTATTTT. Encoded protein: CASSPGLPWGTDTQYF.

The chain combines TRBV27 with TRBJ1-1, with 7 bases lining up with TRBD1. This CDR3 has 15 amino acids. With V trimmed by 6 bases and J by 5 bases, 12 bases remained unmatched. Germline loops: CDR1 MNHEY, CDR2 SMNVEV (reference sequence). CDR3 sequence: CASSSDWAGGTEAFF. CDR3 bases: TGTGCCAGCAGCAGCGATTGGGCAGGGGGGACTGAAGCTTTCTTT.

The chain recombines TRBV5-1 with TRBJ1-1; TRBD1 might be the D (6 bases). This CDR3 spans 14 amino acids. Trimming removed 1 base at V and 14 bases at J, with 21 bases between. Germline CDR1 is SGHRS and CDR2 is YFSETQ. CDR3 nucleotide sequence: TGCGCCAGCAGCTTGAGGGGATCAGGGGAACTGTTGTTCTTT. It specifies CASSLRGSGELLFF.

The chain has TRBV6-5 and TRBJ2-5; possible D gene TRBD1, 5 bases. Germline CDR1 reads MNHEY; CDR2 reads SVGAGI. The V gene lost 5 bases and the J gene lost 1 base, with 14 bases spanning the gap. The CDR3 length is 15 residues. The CDR3 sequence is CASSPGNIPQETQYF. CDR3 sequence (DNA): TGTGCCAGCAGTCCAGGGAACATCCCCCAAGAGACCCAGTACTTC.

V is TRBV3-1 and J is TRBJ1-2; no reliable D call. V shed 2 bases and J shed 5 bases, with 9 bases lying between them. The CDR3 totals 13 residues. CDR1 LGHDT and CDR2 YNNKEL come from the germline V gene (reference sequence). Written as DNA, the CDR3 is TGTGCCAGCAGCCAACCCGGTGGATATGGCTACACCTTC. Protein: CASSQPGGYGYTF.

This CDR3 reads CASIPSGQQETQYF. The CDR3 DNA reads TGTGCCAGCATCCCGTCCGGACAGCAAGAGACCCAGTACTTC. J is TRBJ2-5 and V is TRBV2, with D perhaps matching TRBD1 (6 bases). V lost 7 bases to trimming and J lost 2 bases, with 14 bases between them. CDR1 and CDR2 (germline): SNHLY, FYNNEI. This CDR3 has 14 amino acids. The full variable domain, its missing parts supplied by reference TRBV2 and TRBJ2-5, is EPEVTQTPSHQVTQMGQEVILRCVPISNHLYFYWYRQILGQKVEFLVSFYNNEISEKSEIFDDQFSVERPDGSNFTLKIRSTKLEDSAMYFCASIPSGQQETQYFGPGTRLLVL.

The rearrangement links TRBV6-2 or TRBV6-3 to TRBJ1-6; the D gene is possibly TRBD1 (6 bases). The V and J ends lost 4 bases and 5 bases respectively, with 12 bases between them. Germline assignment: CDR1 MNHEY and CDR2 SVGEGT. The CDR3 is 15 amino acids. The CDR3 spells CASSWGATDNSPLHF. As DNA, the CDR3 is TGTGCCAGCAGTTGGGGGGCGACGGATAATTCACCCCTCCACTTT.

The gene calls are TRBV2 and TRBJ1-2; D gene uncertain. V was clipped by 6 bases and J by 11 bases, with 10 bases between them. The CDR3 extends over 10 amino acids. Germline lookup yields CDR1 SNHLY and CDR2 FYNNEI. This chain's CDR3 is CASRQNIYTF. DNA of the CDR3: TGTGCCAGCAGACAGAATATTTACACCTTC.

The chain has TRBV20-1 and TRBJ2-1; D may be TRBD1 or TRBD2 (5 bases each). The CDR3 totals 14 residues. Germline lookup yields CDR1 DFQATT and CDR2 SNEGSKA (reference sequence). Trimming shortened V by 6 bases and J by 10 bases, and 22 bases separated the two germline ends. CDR3 nucleotide sequence: TGCAGTGCCCAGCTACGTTCCGGGGCACAAGAGCAGTTCTTC. Encoded protein: CSAQLRSGAQEQFF.